Detailed here is one T cell receptor beta chain. The junction and the germline gene differ at one end; a read error may be behind it. This specimen belongs to a study of cytomegalovirus exposure and HLA in healthy donors. Use of 60 Vbeta and 13 Jbeta primers characterized the PCR. The protocol was immunoSEQ multiplex PCR, while the TCRdb copy is restricted to in-frame clones and leaves out a portion. The sample lists around 110,000 clones, more than 60% occurring once. The CDR3 is made up of 12 amino acids. Germline CDR1 SEHNR, CDR2 FQNEAQ (reference sequence). The TCR originated in a man aged 60-69 years in good health and CMV-seronegative. The chain uses TRBV7-9 and TRBJ1-6; D is perhaps TRBD1 (5 bases). Source material: PBMCs. The CDR3 DNA reads TGTTCCAGCAGCTTACAGGAGGCACCCCTCCACTTT. Residues: CSSSLQEAPLHF.